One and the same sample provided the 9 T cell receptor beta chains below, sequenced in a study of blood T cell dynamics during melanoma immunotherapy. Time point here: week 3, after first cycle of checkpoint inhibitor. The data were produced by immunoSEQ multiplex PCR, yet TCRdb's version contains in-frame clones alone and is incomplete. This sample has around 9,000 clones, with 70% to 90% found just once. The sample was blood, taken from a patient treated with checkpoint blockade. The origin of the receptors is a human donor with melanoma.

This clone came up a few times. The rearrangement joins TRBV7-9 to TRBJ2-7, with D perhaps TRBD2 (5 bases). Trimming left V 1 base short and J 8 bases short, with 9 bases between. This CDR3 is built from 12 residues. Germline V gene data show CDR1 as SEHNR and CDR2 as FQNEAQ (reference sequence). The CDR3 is CASSLERDQQYF. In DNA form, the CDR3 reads TGTGCCAGCAGCTTAGAGAGGGATCAGCAGTACTTC.

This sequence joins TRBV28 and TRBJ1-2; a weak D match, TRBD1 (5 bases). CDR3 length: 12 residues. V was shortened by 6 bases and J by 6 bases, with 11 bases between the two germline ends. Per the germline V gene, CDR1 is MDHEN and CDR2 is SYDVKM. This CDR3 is CASRLEGDGYTF. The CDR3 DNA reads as TGTGCCAGCAGGCTGGAAGGGGATGGCTACACCTTC.

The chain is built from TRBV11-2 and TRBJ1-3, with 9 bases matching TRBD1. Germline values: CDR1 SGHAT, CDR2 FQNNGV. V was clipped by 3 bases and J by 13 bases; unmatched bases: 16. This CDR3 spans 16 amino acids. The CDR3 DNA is TGTGCCAGCAGCTTCGGAGTAAGGACAGGGGCCTCTGGAATATATTTT. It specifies CASSFGVRTGASGIYF. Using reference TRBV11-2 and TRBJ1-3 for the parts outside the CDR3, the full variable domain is EAGVAQSPRYKIIEKRQSVAFWCNPISGHATLYWYQQILGQGPKLLIQFQNNGVVDDSQLPKDRFSAERLKGVDSTLKIQPAKLEDSAVYLCASSFGVRTGASGIYFGEGSWLTVV.

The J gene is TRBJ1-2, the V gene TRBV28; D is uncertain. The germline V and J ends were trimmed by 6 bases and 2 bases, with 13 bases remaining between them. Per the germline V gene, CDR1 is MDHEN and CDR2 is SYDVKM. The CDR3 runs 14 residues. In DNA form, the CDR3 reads TGTGCCAGCAGCCCAAAAGGGTACAACTATGGCTACACCTTC. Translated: CASSPKGYNYGYTF.

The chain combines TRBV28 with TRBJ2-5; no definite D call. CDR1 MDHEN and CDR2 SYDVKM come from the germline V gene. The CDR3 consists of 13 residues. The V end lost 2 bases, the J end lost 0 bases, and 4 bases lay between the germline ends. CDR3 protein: CASSLADQETQYF. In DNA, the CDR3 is TGTGCCAGCAGTTTAGCGGACCAAGAGACCCAGTACTTC.

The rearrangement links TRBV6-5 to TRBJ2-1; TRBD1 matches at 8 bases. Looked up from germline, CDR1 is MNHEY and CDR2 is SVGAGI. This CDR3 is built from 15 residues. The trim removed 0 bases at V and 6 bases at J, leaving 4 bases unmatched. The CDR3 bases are TGTGCCAGCAGTTACTCGTGGCAGGGGGCCAATGAGCAGTTCTTC. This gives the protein CASSYSWQGANEQFF.

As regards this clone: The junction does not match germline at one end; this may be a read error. The CDR3, as DNA: TGTGCCAGCAGCCTAGAGCCCGGGGGGTACGAGCAGTACTTC. As protein: CASSLEPGGYEQYF. The genes are TRBV11-2 and TRBJ2-7; TRBD2 agrees at 7 bases. Germline CDR1 reads SGHAT; CDR2 reads FQNNGV. This CDR3 region has 14 residues.

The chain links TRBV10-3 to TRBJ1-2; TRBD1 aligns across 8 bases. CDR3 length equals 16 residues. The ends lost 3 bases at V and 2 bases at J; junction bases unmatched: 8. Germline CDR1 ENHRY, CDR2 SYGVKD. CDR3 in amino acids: CAISEPAGGDNYGYTF. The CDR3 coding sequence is TGTGCCATCAGTGAACCGGCAGGGGGCGACAACTATGGCTACACCTTC.

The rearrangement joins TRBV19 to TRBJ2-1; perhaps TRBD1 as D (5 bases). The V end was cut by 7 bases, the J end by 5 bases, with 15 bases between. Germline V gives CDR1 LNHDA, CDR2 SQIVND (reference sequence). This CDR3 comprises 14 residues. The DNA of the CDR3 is TGTGCCAGTACCCTGGGGCTAGGAGACAATGAGCAGTTCTTC. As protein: CASTLGLGDNEQFF.